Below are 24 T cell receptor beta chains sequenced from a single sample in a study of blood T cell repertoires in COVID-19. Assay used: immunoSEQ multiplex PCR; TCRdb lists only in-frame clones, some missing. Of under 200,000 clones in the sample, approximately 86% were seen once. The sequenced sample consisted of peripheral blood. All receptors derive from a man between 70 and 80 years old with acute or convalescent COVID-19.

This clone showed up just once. CDR3 in DNA: TGTGCCAGCGTATCTTCAACGGGGGGGACTGAAGCTTTCTTT. Amino acids: CASVSSTGGTEAFF. The chain combines TRBV7-3 with TRBJ1-1, with D perhaps matching TRBD1 (5 bases). V lost 8 bases and J 5 bases, leaving 18 bases between the germline ends. The CDR3 runs to 14 residues. Germline V lookup: CDR1 SGHTA, CDR2 FQGTGA.

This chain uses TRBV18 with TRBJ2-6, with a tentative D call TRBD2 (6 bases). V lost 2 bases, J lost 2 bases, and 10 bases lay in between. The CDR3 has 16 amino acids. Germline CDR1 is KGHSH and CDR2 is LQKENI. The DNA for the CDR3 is TGTGCCAGCTCACCATCGGGGGTCGCTGGGGCCAACGTCCTGACTTTC. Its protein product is CASSPSGVAGANVLTF.

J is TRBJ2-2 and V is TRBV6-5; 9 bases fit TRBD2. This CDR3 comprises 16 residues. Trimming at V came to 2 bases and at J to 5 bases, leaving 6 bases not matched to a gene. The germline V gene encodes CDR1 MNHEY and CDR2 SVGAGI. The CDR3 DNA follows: TGTGCCAGCAGTTACGCGGGGGGGCCTTGGACCGGGGAGCTGTTTTTT. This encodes CASSYAGGPWTGELFF.

CDR3 in amino acids: CASSPGGGPTGELFF. The CDR3 coding sequence is TGTGCCAGCAGCCCCGGGGGGGGGCCCACCGGGGAGCTGTTTTTT. This sequence joins TRBV7-8 and TRBJ2-2; 8 bases match TRBD2. Germline loops: CDR1 SGHVS, CDR2 FQNEAQ. Losses at the gene ends were 5 bases for V and 4 bases for J; bases not matched to a gene: 6. This CDR3 contains 15 residues.

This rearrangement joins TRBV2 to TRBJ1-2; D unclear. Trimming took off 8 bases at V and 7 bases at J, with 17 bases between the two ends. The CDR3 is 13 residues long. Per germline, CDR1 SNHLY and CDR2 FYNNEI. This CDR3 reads CASFPDNASGYTF. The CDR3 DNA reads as TGTGCCAGCTTTCCCGACAACGCCTCTGGCTACACCTTC.

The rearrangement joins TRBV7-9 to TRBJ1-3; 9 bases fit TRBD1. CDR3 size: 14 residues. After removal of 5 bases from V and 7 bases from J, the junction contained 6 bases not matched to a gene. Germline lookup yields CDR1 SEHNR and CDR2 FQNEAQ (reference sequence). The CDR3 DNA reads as TGTGCCAGCAGCCTCCGGGACAGGGAGAACACCATATATTTT. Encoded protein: CASSLRDRENTIYF.

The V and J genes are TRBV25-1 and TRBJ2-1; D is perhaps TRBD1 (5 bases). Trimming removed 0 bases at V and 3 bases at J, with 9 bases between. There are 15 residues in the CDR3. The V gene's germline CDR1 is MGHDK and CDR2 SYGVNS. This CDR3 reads CASSEYRGLYNEQFF. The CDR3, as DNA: TGTGCCAGCAGTGAATATAGGGGCCTCTACAATGAGCAGTTCTTC.

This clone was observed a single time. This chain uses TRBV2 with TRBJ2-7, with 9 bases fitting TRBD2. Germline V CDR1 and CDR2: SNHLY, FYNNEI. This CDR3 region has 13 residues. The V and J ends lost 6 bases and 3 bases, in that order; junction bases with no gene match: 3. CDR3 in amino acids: CASRMTSGYEQYF. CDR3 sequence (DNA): TGTGCCAGCAGGATGACTAGCGGCTACGAGCAGTACTTC.

The CDR3 sequence: CASNRAGSGNTIYF. The CDR3 nucleotides are TGTGCCAGCAACAGAGCGGGCTCTGGAAACACCATATATTTT. This rearrangement joins TRBV6-5 to TRBJ1-3; D call uncertain. The CDR3 totals 14 residues. The germline V gene has CDR1 MNHEY and CDR2 SVGAGI. The V gene lost 7 bases and the J gene lost 0 bases, with 10 bases spanning the gap.

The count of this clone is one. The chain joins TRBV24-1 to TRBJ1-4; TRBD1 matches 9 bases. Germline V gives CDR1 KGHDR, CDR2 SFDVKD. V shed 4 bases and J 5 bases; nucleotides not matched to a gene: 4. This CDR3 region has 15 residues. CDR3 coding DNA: TGTGCCACCAGTGACTCCGGGACAGGGAATGAAAAACTGTTTTTT. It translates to CATSDSGTGNEKLFF.

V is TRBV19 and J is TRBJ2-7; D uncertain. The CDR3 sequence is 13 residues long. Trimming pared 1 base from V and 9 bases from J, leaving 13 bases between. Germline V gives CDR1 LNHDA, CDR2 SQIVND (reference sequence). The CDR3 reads CASSIGPPFGQYF. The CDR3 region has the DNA TGTGCCAGTAGTATAGGCCCACCCTTCGGGCAGTACTTC.

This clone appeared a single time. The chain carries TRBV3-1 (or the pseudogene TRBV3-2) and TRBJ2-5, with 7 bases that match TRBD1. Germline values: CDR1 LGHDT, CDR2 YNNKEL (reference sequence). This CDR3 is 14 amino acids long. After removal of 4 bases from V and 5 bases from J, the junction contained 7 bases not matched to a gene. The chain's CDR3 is CASSRRGLRETQYF. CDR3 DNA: TGTGCCAGCAGCCGCAGGGGGTTACGGGAGACCCAGTACTTC.

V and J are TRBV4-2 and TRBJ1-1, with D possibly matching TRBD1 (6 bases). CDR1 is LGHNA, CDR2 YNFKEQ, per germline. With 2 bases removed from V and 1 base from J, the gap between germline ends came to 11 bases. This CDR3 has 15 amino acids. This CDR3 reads CASSQPWTENTEAFF. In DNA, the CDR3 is TGTGCCAGCAGCCAACCGTGGACAGAGAACACTGAAGCTTTCTTT.

The chain's CDR3 is CASSLSGLAGAFYEQYF. The CDR3 DNA is TGTGCCAGCAGTTTATCAGGCCTAGCGGGGGCTTTTTACGAGCAGTACTTC. This chain joins TRBV27 and TRBJ2-7, with TRBD2 matching over 10 bases. V shed 0 bases, J shed 4 bases, and the junction held 9 bases outside the gene matches. The germline V gene has CDR1 MNHEY and CDR2 SMNVEV (reference sequence). CDR3 size: 17 residues.

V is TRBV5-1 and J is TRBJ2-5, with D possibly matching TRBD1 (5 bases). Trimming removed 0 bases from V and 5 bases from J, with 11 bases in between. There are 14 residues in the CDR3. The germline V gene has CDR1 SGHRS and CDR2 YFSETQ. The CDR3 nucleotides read TGCGCCAGCAGCTTGGGACAGCTGAGGGAGACCCAGTACTTC. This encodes CASSLGQLRETQYF.

CDR3 loop: CASSQEWGGSNQPQHF. In DNA, the CDR3 is TGCGCCAGCAGCCAAGAGTGGGGGGGAAGCAATCAGCCCCAGCATTTT. The rearrangement links TRBV4-1 to TRBJ1-5, with D possibly TRBD1 on 5 matching bases. Trimming left V 0 bases short and J 1 base short, with 10 bases between. Germline CDR1 and CDR2: MGHRA and YSYEKL. The CDR3 contains 16 residues.

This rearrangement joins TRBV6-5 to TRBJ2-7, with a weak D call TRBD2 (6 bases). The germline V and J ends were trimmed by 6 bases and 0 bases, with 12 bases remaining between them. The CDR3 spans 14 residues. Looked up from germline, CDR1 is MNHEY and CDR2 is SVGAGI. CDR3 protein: CASSSPGASYEQYF. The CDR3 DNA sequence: TGTGCCAGCAGCTCCCCGGGAGCCTCCTACGAGCAGTACTTC.

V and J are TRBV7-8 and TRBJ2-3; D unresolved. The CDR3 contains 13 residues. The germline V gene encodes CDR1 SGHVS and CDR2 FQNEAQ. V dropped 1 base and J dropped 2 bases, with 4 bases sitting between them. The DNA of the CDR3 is TGTGCCAGCAGCTTAGTATACACAGATACGCAGTATTTT. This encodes CASSLVYTDTQYF.

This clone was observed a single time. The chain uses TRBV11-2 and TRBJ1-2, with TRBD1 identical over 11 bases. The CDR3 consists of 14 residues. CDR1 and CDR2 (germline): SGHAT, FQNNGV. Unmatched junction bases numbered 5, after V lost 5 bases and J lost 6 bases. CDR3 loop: CASSPGTGGDGYTF. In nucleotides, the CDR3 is TGTGCCAGCAGCCCCGGGACAGGGGGGGATGGCTACACCTTC.

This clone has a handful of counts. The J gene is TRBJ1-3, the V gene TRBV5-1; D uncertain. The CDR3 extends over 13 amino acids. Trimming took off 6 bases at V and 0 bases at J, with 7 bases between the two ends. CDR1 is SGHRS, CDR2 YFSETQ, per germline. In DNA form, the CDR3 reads TGCGCCAGCACTAACCTCTCTGGAAACACCATATATTTT. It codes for CASTNLSGNTIYF. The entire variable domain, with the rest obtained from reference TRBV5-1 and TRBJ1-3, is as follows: KAGVTQTPRYLIKTRGQQVTLSCSPISGHRSVSWYQQTPGQGLQFLFEYFSETQRNKGNFPGRFSGRQFSNSRSEMNVSTLELGDSALYLCASTNLSGNTIYFGEGSWLTVV.

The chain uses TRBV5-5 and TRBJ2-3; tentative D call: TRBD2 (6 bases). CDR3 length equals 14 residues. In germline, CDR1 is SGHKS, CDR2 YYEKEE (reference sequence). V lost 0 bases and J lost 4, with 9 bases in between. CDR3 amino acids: CASSLASGADTQYF. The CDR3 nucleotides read TGTGCCAGCAGCTTGGCGTCGGGGGCAGATACGCAGTATTTT. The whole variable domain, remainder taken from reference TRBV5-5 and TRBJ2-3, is DAGVTQSPTHLIKTRGQQVTLRCSPISGHKSVSWYQQVLGQGPQFIFQYYEKEERGRGNFPDRFSARQFPNYSSELNVNALLLGDSALYLCASSLASGADTQYFGPGTRLTVL.

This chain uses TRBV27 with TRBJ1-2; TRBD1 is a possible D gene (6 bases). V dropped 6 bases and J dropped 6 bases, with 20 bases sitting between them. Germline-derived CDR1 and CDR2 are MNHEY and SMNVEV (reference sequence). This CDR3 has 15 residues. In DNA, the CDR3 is TGTGCCAGCAGGGCCGGGGTAGGGGCAGGGGATGGCTACACCTTC. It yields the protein CASRAGVGAGDGYTF.

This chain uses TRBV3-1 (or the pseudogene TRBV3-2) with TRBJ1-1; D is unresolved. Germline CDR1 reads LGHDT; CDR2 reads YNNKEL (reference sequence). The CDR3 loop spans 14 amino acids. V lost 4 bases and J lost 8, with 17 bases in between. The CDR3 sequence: CASSRTRPEKEAFF. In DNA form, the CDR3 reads TGTGCCAGCAGCCGGACTCGTCCCGAGAAGGAAGCTTTCTTT.

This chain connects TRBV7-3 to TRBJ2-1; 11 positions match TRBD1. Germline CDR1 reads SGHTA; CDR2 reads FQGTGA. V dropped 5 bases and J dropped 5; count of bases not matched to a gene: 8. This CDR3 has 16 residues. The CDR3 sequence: CASSTWDRGSDNEQFF. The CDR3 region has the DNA TGTGCCAGCAGCACCTGGGACAGGGGGAGCGACAATGAGCAGTTCTTC.